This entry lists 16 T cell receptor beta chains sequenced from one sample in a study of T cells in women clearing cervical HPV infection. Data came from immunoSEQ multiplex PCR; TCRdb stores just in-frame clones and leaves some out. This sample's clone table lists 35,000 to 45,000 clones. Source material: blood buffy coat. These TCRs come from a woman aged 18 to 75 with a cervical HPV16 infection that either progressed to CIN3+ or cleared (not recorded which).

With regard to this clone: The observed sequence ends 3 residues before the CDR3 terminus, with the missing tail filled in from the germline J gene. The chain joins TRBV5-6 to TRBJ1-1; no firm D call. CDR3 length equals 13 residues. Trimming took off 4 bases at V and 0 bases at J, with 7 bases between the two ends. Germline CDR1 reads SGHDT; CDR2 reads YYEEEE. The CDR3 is CASSQEMNTEAFF. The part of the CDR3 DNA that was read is TGTGCCAGCAGCCAGGAGATGAACACTGAA.

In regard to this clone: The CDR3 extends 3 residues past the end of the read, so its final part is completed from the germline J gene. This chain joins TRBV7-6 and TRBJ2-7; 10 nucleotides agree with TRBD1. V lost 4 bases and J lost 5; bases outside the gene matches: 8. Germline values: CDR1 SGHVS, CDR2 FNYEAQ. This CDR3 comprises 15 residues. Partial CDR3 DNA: TGTGCCAGCAGCTCCAAGGGGACAGGGGAGCACGAG. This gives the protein CASSSKGTGEHE. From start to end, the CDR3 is CASSSKGTGEHEQYF.

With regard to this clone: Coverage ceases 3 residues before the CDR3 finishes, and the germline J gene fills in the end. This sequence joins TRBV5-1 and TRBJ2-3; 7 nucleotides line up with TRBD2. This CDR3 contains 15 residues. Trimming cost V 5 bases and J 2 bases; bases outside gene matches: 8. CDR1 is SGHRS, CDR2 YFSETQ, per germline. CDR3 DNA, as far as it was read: TGCGCCAGCAGTTCGACTAGCCCCATCACAGATACG. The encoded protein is CASSSTSPITDT. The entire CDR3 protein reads CASSSTSPITDTQYF.

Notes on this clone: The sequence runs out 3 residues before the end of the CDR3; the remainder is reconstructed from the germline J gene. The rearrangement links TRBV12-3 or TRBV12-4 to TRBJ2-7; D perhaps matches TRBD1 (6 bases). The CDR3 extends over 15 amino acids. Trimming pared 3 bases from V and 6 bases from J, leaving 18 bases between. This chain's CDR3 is CASSFEGQPYSEQYF. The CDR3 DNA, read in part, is TGTGCCAGCAGTTTTGAGGGACAACCCTACTCCGAG.

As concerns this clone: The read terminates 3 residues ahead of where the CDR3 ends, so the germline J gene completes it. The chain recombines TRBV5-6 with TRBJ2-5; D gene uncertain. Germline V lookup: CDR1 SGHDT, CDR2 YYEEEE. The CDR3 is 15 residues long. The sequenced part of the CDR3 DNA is TGTGCCAGCAGCTTTGTCGTGAGCCACACAGATACC. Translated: CASSFVVSHTDT. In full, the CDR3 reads CASSFVVSHTDTQYF.

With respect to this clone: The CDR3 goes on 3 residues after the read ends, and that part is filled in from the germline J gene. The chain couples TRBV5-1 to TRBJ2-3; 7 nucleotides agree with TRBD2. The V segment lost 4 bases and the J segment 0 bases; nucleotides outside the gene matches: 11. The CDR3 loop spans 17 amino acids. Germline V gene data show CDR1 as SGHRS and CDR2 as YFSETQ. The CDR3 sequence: CASSLEPSGTSTDTQYF. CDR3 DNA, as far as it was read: TGCGCCAGCAGCCTAGAACCAAGCGGGACTAGCACAGATACG.

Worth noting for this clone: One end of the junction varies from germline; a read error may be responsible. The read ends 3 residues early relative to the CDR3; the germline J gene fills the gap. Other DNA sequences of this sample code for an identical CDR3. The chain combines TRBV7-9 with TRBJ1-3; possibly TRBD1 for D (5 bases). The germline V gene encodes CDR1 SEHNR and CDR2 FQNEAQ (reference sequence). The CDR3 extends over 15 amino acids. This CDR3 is CASSLEGRTGNTIYF. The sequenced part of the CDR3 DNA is TGTGCCAGCAGCTTAGAAGGCCGCACAGGAAACACG.

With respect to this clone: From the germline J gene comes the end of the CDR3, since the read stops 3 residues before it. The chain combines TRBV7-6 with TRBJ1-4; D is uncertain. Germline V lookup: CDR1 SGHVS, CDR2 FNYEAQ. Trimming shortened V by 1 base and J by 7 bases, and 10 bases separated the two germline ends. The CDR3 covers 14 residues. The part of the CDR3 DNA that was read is TGTGCCAGCAGCTTAGTTGGCGGATCTGAAAAA. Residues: CASSLVGGSEK. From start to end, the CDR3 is CASSLVGGSEKLFF.

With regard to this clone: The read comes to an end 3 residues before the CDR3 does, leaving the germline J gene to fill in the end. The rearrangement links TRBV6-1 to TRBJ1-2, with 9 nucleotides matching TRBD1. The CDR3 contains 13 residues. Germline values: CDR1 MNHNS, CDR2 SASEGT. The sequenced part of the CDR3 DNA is TGTGCCAGCAGTGTCTACAGGGGGCAAGGC. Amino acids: CASSVYRGQG. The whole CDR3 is CASSVYRGQGYTF.

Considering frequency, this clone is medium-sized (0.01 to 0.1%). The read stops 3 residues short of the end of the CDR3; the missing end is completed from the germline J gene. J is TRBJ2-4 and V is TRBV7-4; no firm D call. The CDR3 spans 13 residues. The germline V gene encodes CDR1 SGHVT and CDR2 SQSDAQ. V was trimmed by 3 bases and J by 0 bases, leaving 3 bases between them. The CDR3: CASSFLAKNIQYF. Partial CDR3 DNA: TGTGCCAGCAGCTTCCTAGCCAAAAACATT.

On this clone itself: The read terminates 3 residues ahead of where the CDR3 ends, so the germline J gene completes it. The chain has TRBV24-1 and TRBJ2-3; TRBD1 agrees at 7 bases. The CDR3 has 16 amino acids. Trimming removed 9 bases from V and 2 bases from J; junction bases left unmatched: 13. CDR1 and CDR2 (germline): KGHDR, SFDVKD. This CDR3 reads CATSGTDPSNTDTQYF. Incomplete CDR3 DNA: TGTGCCACCTCAGGGACAGACCCTAGCAACACAGATACG.

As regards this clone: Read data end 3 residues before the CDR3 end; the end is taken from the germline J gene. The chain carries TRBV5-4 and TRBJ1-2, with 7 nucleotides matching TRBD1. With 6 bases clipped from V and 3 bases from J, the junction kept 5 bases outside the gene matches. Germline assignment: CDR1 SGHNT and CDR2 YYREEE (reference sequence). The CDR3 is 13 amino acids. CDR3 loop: CASIRQGDYGYTF. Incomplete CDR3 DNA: TGTGCCAGCATCCGACAGGGCGACTATGGC.

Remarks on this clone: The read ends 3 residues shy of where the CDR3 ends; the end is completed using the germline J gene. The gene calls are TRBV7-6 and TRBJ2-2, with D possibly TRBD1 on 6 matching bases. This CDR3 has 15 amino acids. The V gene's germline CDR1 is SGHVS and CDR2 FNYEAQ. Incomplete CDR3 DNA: TGTGCCAGCAGCTTACAGACAGGCTATAATTCACCG. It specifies CASSLQTGYNSP. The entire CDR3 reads CASSLQTGYNSPLFF.

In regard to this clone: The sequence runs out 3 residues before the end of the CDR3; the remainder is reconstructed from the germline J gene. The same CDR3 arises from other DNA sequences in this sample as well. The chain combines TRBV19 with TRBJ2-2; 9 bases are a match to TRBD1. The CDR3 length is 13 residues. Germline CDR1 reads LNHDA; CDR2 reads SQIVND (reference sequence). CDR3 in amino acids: CASSGQGNSPLFF. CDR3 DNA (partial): TGTGCCAGTAGCGGACAGGGGAATTCACCG. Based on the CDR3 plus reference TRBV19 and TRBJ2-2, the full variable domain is DGGITQSPKYLFRKEGQNVTLSCEQNLNHDAMYWYRQDPGQGLRLIYYSQIVNDFQKGDIAEGYSVSREKKESFPLTVTSAQKNPTAFYLCASSGQGNSPLFFGEGSRLTVL.

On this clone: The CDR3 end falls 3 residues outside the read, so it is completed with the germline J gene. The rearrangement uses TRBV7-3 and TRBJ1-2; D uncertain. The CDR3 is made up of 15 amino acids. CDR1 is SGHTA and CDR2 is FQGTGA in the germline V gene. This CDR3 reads CASSPDYLSTDTYTF. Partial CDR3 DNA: TGTGCCAGCAGCCCGGACTACCTTAGCACAGATACC.

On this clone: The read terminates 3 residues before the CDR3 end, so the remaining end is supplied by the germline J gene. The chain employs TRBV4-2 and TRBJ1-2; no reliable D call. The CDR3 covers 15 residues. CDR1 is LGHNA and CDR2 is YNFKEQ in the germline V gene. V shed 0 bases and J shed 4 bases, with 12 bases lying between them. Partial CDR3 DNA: TGTGCCAGCAGCCAAGATTACGGCCGGGGCTATGGC. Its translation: CASSQDYGRGYG. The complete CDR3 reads CASSQDYGRGYGYTF.